This T cell receptor beta chain was profiled in a study of T cells after yellow fever vaccination. The wider study: Any fraction with a low cell number was prepared using SMART-Seq v4 Ultra Low Input.

Details on this clonotype: What it binds is unknown.

Study outcomes and limitations: Some clonotypes, a small share, were shared between CD4 and CD8 compartments. Abundant bulk-derived clonotypes could contaminate FACS-sorted repertoires.

CDR3 length: 16 residues. The V end was cut by 0 bases, the J end by 3 bases, with 15 bases between. Looked up from germline, CDR1 is MGHRA and CDR2 is YSYEKL. A universal primer site and UMIs were added as TCR cDNA was made by 5'RACE template switching. TCRdb processed the 5' RACE reads anew with MiXCR; each CDR3 protein has one entry. The sample yields under 100,000 distinct CDR3 sequences, roughly 5.2% seen once. The starting material was CD8+ T cells sorted from PBMCs, obtained 10 days after the yellow fever booster vaccination. The chain carries TRBV4-1 and TRBJ2-7, with D perhaps TRBD1 or TRBD2 (5 bases each). The source is a young man who received the YFV17D yellow fever vaccine. CDR3 nucleotide sequence: TGCGCCAGCAGCCAAGAATGGGGGTTCGGTGGCTACGAGCAGTACTTC. It is translated as CASSQEWGFGGYEQYF.